The clone carrying this T cell receptor (beta chain) came up many times. It was with unique molecular identifiers that the TCRbeta library was prepared. TCRdb ran MiXCR on the PCR reads and lists one entry per CDR3 protein. Of roughly 220,000 distinct CDR3 sequences listed, around 8.9% were seen once; the top ten hold approximately 5%. The data were taken from a study of T-cell reconstitution after alpha-beta-depleted transplantation in children. This CDR3 region has 12 residues. Germline loops: CDR1 SGHTA, CDR2 FQGNSA. Trimming took off 2 bases at V and 10 bases at J, with 11 bases between the two ends.

The sequencing here drew on PBMCs from the stem cell graft donor, taken from the stem cell graft. V and J are TRBV7-2 and TRBJ1-1; D not certain. This clonotype originated in a human donor who donated a stem cell graft to a child with SCID. The CDR3: CASSLSKGPAFF. The CDR3 DNA is TGTGCCAGCAGCTTATCCAAGGGTCCAGCTTTCTTT. The whole variable domain, remainder taken from reference TRBV7-2 and TRBJ1-1, is GAGVSQSPSNKVTEKGKDVELRCDPISGHTALYWYRQSLGQGLEFLIYFQGNSAPDKSGLPSDRFSAERTGGSVSTLTIQRTQQEDSAVYLCASSLSKGPAFFGQGTRLTVV.